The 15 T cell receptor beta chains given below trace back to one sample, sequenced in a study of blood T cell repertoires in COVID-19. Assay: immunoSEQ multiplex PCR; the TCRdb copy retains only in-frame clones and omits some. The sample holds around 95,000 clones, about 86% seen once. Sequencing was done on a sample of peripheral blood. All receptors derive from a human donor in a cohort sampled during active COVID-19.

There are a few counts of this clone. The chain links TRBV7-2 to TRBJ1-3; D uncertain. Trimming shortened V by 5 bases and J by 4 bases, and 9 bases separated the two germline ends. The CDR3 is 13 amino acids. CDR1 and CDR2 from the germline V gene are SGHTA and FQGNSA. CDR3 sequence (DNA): TGTGCCAGCAGCCCCACAACCGGAAACACCATATATTTT. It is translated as CASSPTTGNTIYF.

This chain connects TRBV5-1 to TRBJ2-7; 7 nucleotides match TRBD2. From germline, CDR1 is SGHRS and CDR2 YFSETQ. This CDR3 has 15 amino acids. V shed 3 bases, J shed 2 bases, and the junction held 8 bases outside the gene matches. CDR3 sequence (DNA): TGCGCCAGCAGCTCGTCAGCGGGACGTACCTACGAGCAGTACTTC. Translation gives CASSSSAGRTYEQYF.

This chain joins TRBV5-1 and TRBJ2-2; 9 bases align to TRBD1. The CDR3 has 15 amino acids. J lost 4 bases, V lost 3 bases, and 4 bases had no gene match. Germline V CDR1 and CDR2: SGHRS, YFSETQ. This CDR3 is CASSWGQGATGELFF. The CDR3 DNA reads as TGCGCCAGCAGCTGGGGACAGGGAGCCACCGGGGAGCTGTTTTTT.

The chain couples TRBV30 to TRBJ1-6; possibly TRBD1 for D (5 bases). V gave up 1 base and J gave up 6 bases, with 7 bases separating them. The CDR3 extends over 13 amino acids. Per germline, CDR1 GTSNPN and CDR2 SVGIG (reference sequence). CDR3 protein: CAWSERGNSPLHF. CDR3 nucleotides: TGTGCCTGGAGTGAAAGGGGTAATTCACCCCTCCACTTT.

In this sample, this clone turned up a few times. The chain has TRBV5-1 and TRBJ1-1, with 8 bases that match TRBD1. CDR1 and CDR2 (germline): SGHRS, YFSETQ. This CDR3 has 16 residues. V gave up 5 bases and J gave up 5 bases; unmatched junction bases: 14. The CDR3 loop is CASRYDRGMAKTEAFF. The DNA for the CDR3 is TGCGCCAGCAGATATGACAGGGGTATGGCGAAAACTGAAGCTTTCTTT.

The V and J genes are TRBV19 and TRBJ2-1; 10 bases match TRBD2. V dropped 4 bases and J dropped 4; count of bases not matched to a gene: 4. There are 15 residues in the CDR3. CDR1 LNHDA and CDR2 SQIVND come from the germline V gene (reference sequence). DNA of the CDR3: TGTGCCAGTAGTAGCAGACTAGCGGGTTACAATGAGCAGTTCTTC. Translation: CASSSRLAGYNEQFF. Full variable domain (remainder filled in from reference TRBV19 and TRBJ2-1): DGGITQSPKYLFRKEGQNVTLSCEQNLNHDAMYWYRQDPGQGLRLIYYSQIVNDFQKGDIAEGYSVSREKKESFPLTVTSAQKNPTAFYLCASSSRLAGYNEQFFGPGTRLTVL.

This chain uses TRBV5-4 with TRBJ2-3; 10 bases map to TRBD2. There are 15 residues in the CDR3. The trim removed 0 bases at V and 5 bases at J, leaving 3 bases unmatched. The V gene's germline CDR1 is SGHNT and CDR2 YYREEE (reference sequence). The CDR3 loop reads CASSLGLAGEDTQYF. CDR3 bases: TGTGCCAGCAGCTTGGGCCTAGCGGGAGAAGATACGCAGTATTTT.

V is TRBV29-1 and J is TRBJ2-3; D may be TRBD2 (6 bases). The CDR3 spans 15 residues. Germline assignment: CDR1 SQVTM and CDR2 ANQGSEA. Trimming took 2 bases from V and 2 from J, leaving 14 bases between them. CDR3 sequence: CSVETGSGPTDTQYF. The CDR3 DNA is TGCAGCGTTGAAACCGGGAGTGGCCCCACAGATACGCAGTATTTT.

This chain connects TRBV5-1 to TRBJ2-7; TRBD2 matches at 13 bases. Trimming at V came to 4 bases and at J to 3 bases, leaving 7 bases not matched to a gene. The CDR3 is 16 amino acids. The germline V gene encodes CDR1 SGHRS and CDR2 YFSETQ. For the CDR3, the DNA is TGCGCCAGCAGCCCCGGACTAGCGGGAGATGTCTACGAGCAGTACTTC. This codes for CASSPGLAGDVYEQYF.

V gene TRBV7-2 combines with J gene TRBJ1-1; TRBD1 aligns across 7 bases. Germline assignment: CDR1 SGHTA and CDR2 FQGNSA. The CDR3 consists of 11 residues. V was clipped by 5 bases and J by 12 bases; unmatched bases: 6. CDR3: CASSPTGETFF. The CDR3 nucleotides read TGTGCCAGCAGCCCAACAGGGGAAACTTTCTTT.

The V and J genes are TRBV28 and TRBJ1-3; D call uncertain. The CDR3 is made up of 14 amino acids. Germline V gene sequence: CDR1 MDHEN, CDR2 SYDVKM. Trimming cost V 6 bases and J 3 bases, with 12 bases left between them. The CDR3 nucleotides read TGTGCCAGCAGCAAATCGTCAGATGGAAACACCATATATTTT. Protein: CASSKSSDGNTIYF.

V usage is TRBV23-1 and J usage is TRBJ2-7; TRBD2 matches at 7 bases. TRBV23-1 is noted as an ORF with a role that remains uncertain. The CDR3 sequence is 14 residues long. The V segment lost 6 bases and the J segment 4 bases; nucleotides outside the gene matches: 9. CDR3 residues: CASRIGLVWYEQYF. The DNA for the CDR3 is TGCGCCAGCAGGATAGGACTAGTCTGGTACGAGCAGTACTTC.

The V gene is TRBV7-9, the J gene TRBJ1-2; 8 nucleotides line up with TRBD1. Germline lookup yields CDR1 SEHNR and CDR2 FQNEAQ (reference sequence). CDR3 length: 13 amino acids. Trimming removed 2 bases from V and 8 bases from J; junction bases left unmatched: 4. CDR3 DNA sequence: TGTGCCAGCAGCTTAAGGGGACAGGCGGGCTACACCTTC. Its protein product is CASSLRGQAGYTF.

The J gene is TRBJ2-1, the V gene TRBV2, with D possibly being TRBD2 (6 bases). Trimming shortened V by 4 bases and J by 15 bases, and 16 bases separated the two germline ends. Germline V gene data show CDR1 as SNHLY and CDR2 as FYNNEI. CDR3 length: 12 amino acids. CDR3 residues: CASSGTGSGRFF. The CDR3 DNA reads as TGTGCCAGCAGTGGGACCGGGAGCGGGCGGTTCTTC.

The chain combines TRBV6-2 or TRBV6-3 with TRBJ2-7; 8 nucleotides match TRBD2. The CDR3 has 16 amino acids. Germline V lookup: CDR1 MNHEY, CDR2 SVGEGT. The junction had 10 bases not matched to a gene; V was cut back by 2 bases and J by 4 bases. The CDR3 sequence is CASSYASGLVFYEQYF. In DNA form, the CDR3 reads TGTGCCAGCAGTTACGCATCGGGACTAGTCTTTTACGAGCAGTACTTC.